This record looks at one T cell receptor beta chain sequence and its context. This sample was taken from a study of blood T cell repertoires in COVID-19. At the level of the study: Spain, Italy and the United States supplied samples that represented acute and convalescent COVID-19. In each case, the material was cDNA or gDNA derived from T cells, B-cell-depleted T cells, or PBMCs.

As processed by the authors: By means of reference gene primer amplification, nucleated cell counts were estimated. Measured with immunoSEQ multiplex PCR; TCRdb has only the in-frame clones, and not every one. The D gene and trimming were derived from the DNA, and the V and J assignments and clone size from that table. This table holds 250,000 to 300,000 clones, roughly 88% found once. This CDR3 has 14 amino acids. Germline CDR1 is MNHEY and CDR2 is SVGEGT. V gave up 4 bases and J gave up 5 bases; unmatched junction bases: 6. This receptor was obtained from a woman between 40 and 50 years old with acute COVID-19. The gene calls are TRBV6-2 or TRBV6-3 and TRBJ1-1; TRBD1 aligns across 8 bases. Sequences were obtained from PBMCs or T cells enriched from blood (not recorded which). Here the CDR3 reads CASSLTGVETEAFF. CDR3 bases: TGTGCCAGCAGTTTGACAGGGGTGGAGACTGAAGCTTTCTTT.